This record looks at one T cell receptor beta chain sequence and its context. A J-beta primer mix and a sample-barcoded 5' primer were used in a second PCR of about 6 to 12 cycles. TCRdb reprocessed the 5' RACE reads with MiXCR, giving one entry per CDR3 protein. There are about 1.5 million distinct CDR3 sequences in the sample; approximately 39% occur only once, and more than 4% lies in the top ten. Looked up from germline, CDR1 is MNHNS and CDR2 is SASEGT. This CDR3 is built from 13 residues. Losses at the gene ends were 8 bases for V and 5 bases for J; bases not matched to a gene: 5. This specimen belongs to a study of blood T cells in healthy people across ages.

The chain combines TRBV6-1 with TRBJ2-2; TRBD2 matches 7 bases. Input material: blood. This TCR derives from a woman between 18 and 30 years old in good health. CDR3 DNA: TGTGCCAGCCACAGCGGGGATACCGGGGAGCTGTTTTTT. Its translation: CASHSGDTGELFF.